This T cell receptor beta chain was found in a study of pediatric ulcerative colitis. CDR3 length: 14 amino acids. The J segment lost 3 bases and the V segment lost 4 bases, leaving 6 bases of the junction unmatched. The germline V gene has CDR1 WNHNN and CDR2 SYGVQD (reference sequence). The protocol was immunoSEQ multiplex PCR, while the TCRdb copy is restricted to in-frame clones and leaves out a portion. The table lists about 36,000 clones, 75% to 90% of them singletons. Ulcerative colitis patients received no immunosuppressive medication before the diagnostic colonoscopy. This chain joins TRBV10-1 and TRBJ2-7, with 7 positions matching TRBD2. Input material: blood. This sequence was found in a girl aged 5-17 years with moderate ulcerative colitis. The CDR3 reads CASSGGRAVYEQYF. The CDR3 DNA reads as TGCGCCAGCAGTGGAGGGAGGGCCGTCTACGAGCAGTACTTC.